This TCR beta chain was recorded in a study of regulatory T cells in long-lasting Graves disease. In its sample, this clonotype was seen many times. Its antigen is not known. The V end lost 5 bases, the J end lost 3 bases, and 20 bases lay between the germline ends. The CDR3 contains 16 residues. The study, taken as a whole, reports: Analyses excluded thyroid tissue, covering peripheral blood alone.

CDR3 regions were amplified by Arm-PCR using iRepertoire HTBI primers to build TCR beta libraries. TCRdb redid the calling of the multiplex PCR reads with MiXCR, one entry per CDR3 protein. Of some 370,000 distinct CDR3 sequences in the sample, less than 25% are singletons; the top ten hold less than 25%. Time point meaning: persistent/refractory GD, antithyroid drugs over 5 years with positive TRAb. RNA isolated from PBMCs was used to make the TCR library. It was American Thyroid Association guidelines that determined Graves' disease diagnosis. The sample here was peripheral blood mononuclear cells (PBMCs), taken when the disease was refractory, from a patient treated with antithyroid drugs. The chain links TRBV12-3 or TRBV12-4 to TRBJ2-7, with D possibly being TRBD2 (5 bases). The receptor was derived from a female donor with Graves disease. CDR3 amino acids: CASSRRTSGSFYEQYF. The CDR3 region has the DNA TGTGCCAGCAGTCGCCGTACTAGTGGGTCCTTCTACGAGCAGTACTTC.